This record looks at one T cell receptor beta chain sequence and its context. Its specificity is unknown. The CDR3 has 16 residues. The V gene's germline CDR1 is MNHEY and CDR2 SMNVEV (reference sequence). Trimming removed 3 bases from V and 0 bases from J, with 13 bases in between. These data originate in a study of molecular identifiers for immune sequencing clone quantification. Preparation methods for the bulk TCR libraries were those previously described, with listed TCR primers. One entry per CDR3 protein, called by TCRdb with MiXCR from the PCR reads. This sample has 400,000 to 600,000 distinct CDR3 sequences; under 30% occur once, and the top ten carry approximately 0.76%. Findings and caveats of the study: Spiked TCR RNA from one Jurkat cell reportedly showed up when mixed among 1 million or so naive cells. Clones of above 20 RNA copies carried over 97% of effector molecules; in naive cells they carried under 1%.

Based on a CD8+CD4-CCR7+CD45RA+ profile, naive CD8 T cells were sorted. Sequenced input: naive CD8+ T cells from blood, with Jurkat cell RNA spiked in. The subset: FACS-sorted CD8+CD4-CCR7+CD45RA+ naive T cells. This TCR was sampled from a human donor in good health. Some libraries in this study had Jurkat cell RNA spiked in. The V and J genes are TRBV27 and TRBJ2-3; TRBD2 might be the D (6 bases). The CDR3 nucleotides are TGTGCCAGCAGTTTCATCCTAGCGACTAGCACAGATACGCAGTATTTT. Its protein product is CASSFILATSTDTQYF.